This T cell receptor (beta chain) appears in the sequencing data of a study of identical twins. This CDR3 has 16 amino acids. The germline gives CDR1 SGDLS, CDR2 YYNGEE. Trimming took 2 bases from V and 2 from J, leaving 14 bases between them. TCRdb recomputed calls from the 5' RACE reads with MiXCR, one row per CDR3 protein. The sample yields approximately 620,000 distinct CDR3 sequences, 8.6% seen once. In addition, the sample was reused for a study of yellow fever vaccine responses in identical twins.

The sequence was collected from a woman in her late teens or twenties in good health. Sequencing used PBMCs. The chain has TRBV9 and TRBJ2-1, with a tentative D call TRBD2 (6 bases). CDR3 region: CASSVRREPAYNEQFF. As DNA, the CDR3 is TGTGCCAGCAGCGTTCGCCGGGAGCCAGCCTACAATGAGCAGTTCTTC.